These 30 T cell receptor beta chains originate from one sample sequenced in a study of radiotherapy plus CTLA-4 blockade in lung cancer. The table came from immunoSEQ multiplex PCR; TCRdb's copy has only in-frame clones and leaves some out. The table has 25,000 to 35,000 clones, roughly three quarters seen once. Sequences were derived from peripheral blood, sampled from a patient treated with radiotherapy plus ipilimumab. Source of these receptors: a human donor with non-small cell lung cancer that progressed on radiotherapy plus ipilimumab.

The J gene is TRBJ2-7, the V gene TRBV6-5; the match to TRBD1 covers 9 bases. V shed 2 bases, J shed 4 bases, and the junction held 9 bases outside the gene matches. The CDR3 sequence is 16 residues long. Germline V gives CDR1 MNHEY, CDR2 SVGAGI. CDR3 coding DNA: TGTGCCAGCAGTTACAGGGCGGGACAGGGTTTATACGAGCAGTACTTC. It codes for CASSYRAGQGLYEQYF.

This chain links TRBV11-2 with TRBJ2-1; 9 positions match TRBD1. The V segment lost 5 bases and the J segment 5 bases; nucleotides outside the gene matches: 7. In germline, CDR1 is SGHAT, CDR2 FQNNGV. CDR3 size: 15 residues. In DNA, the CDR3 is TGTGCCAGCAGCCCTACAGGGGGCGCTGACAATGAGCAGTTCTTC. This sequence encodes CASSPTGGADNEQFF.

The chain links TRBV7-9 to TRBJ2-5; the D is unclear. CDR1 and CDR2 from the germline V gene are SEHNR and FQNEAQ (reference sequence). CDR3 length: 11 amino acids. The ends were cut back, 6 bases at V and 3 bases at J, with 5 bases in the middle. CDR3 sequence reads: CASRKKETQYF. DNA of the CDR3: TGTGCCAGCAGGAAAAAAGAGACCCAGTACTTC.

This chain connects TRBV4-3 to TRBJ2-3; 9 positions agree with TRBD1. Losses at the gene ends were 0 bases for V and 3 bases for J; bases not matched to a gene: 7. CDR1 LGHNA and CDR2 YSLEER come from the germline V gene. The CDR3 contains 17 residues. CDR3 nucleotide sequence: TGCGCCAGCAGCCAAGACCGGACAGGGGCCGGAACAGATACGCAGTATTTT. Its translation: CASSQDRTGAGTDTQYF.

The CDR3 spells CASRSDRAAGGELFF. For the CDR3, the DNA is TGTGCCAGTAGGTCTGACAGGGCTGCAGGCGGGGAGCTGTTTTTT. The rearrangement uses TRBV19 and TRBJ2-2; 7 positions agree with TRBD1. CDR3 length equals 15 residues. J lost 7 bases, V lost 6 bases, and 11 bases had no gene match. The V gene's germline CDR1 is LNHDA and CDR2 SQIVND (reference sequence).

This clone occurred a few times. The gene calls are TRBV27 and TRBJ1-1; the match to TRBD1 covers 8 bases. Germline CDR1 and CDR2: MNHEY and SMNVEV (reference sequence). The trim removed 5 bases at V and 4 bases at J, leaving 6 bases unmatched. The length of the CDR3 is 14 residues. The DNA for the CDR3 is TGTGCCAGCAGTGACCTAGACAGGGGCACTGAAGCTTTCTTT. As protein: CASSDLDRGTEAFF.

The genes are TRBV4-1 and TRBJ2-7; 7 positions match TRBD1. The CDR3 runs to 15 residues. CDR1 is MGHRA and CDR2 is YSYEKL in the germline V gene. V trimming: 2 bases; J trimming: 7 bases; junction bases outside the gene matches: 11. CDR3 sequence (DNA): TGCGCCAGCAGCCAAACCGGGACAGAGGTTGGGGAGCAGTACTTC. This encodes CASSQTGTEVGEQYF.

The chain uses TRBV6-6 and TRBJ1-1, with TRBD1 as a possible D gene (5 bases). The germline V and J ends were trimmed by 5 bases and 6 bases, with 13 bases remaining between them. CDR1 and CDR2 from the germline V gene are MNHNY and SVGAGI (reference sequence). The CDR3 has 13 amino acids. The CDR3 sequence is CASSLLGEAEAFF. The CDR3 DNA follows: TGTGCCAGCAGTCTACTGGGGGAAGCTGAAGCTTTCTTT.

V and J are TRBV19 and TRBJ2-1, with D unclear. Trimming shortened V by 1 base and J by 8 bases, and 6 bases separated the two germline ends. This CDR3 contains 12 residues. Germline assignment: CDR1 LNHDA and CDR2 SQIVND (reference sequence). This CDR3 is CASSIVPDEQFF. The CDR3 DNA follows: TGTGCCAGTAGTATAGTTCCCGATGAGCAGTTCTTC.

The chain employs TRBV7-8 and TRBJ2-7; maybe TRBD2 (6 bases). The CDR3 loop spans 15 amino acids. With 1 base removed from V and 3 bases from J, the gap between germline ends came to 13 bases. Germline CDR1 is SGHVS and CDR2 is FQNEAQ. The CDR3 loop is CASSLGTRGSYEQYF. The CDR3 DNA reads TGTGCCAGCAGCTTAGGGACACGGGGGAGCTACGAGCAGTACTTC.

This chain connects TRBV27 to TRBJ1-1; D not resolved. The CDR3 extends over 13 amino acids. V gave up 5 bases and J gave up 7 bases, with 14 bases separating them. CDR1 MNHEY and CDR2 SMNVEV come from the germline V gene (reference sequence). In nucleotides, the CDR3 is TGTGCCAGCAGTCTCTCTCGGCAGAATGAAGCTTTCTTT. Its protein product is CASSLSRQNEAFF.

A few counts support this clone. The CDR3 DNA follows: TGTGCCGGGGGACAGCCTCTCTCCTACAATGAGCAGTTCTTC. It specifies CAGGQPLSYNEQFF. This chain connects TRBV11-2 to TRBJ2-1; 7 nucleotides agree with TRBD1. V was clipped by 11 bases and J by 0 bases; unmatched bases: 7. The CDR3 is made up of 14 amino acids. CDR1 and CDR2 (germline): SGHAT, FQNNGV.

The rearrangement uses TRBV7-9 and TRBJ1-1; D gene uncertain. The CDR3 runs to 12 residues. Trimming stripped 1 base from V and 8 bases from J, with 8 bases between. Germline V gives CDR1 SEHNR, CDR2 FQNEAQ (reference sequence). CDR3 residues: CASSLEMGEAFF. The CDR3 DNA reads TGTGCCAGCAGCTTAGAGATGGGAGAAGCTTTCTTT.

The chain links TRBV7-9 to TRBJ2-1; 7 nucleotides align to TRBD2. The CDR3 consists of 14 residues. Germline trimming cut 5 bases from V and 7 bases from J; bases unmatched to any gene: 8. From germline, CDR1 is SEHNR and CDR2 FQNEAQ (reference sequence). CDR3 in amino acids: CASSQGRLANEQFF. The CDR3 DNA follows: TGTGCCAGCAGCCAGGGCCGACTAGCAAATGAGCAGTTCTTC.

Only a few counts were recorded for this clone. The CDR3 DNA reads as TGCGCCAGCAGCCAACAGGGATCTAACACCGGGGAGCTGTTTTTT. This translates into CASSQQGSNTGELFF. The chain uses TRBV4-3 and TRBJ2-2; D possibly corresponds to TRBD1 (5 bases). V dropped 2 bases and J dropped 2 bases, with 9 bases sitting between them. The CDR3 is made up of 15 amino acids. CDR1 is LGHNA, CDR2 YSLEER, per germline.

The chain joins TRBV10-2 to TRBJ2-7, with 8 nucleotides matching TRBD2. Germline V gene data show CDR1 as WSHSY and CDR2 as SAAADI. This CDR3 region has 17 residues. V trimming: 6 bases; J trimming: 0 bases; junction bases outside the gene matches: 13. The CDR3 region has the DNA TGCGCCAGCAGCGACCGGGGGGGTCCTCTTAGCTCCTACGAGCAGTACTTC. Translating it yields CASSDRGGPLSSYEQYF.

V usage is TRBV6-1 and J usage is TRBJ1-5; 11 bases fit TRBD1. CDR1 is MNHNS, CDR2 SASEGT, per germline. This CDR3 has 14 amino acids. Trimming cost V 3 bases and J 9 bases; bases outside gene matches: 4. The CDR3 loop reads CASSDGTGGTPQHF. As DNA, the CDR3 is TGTGCCAGCAGTGACGGGACAGGGGGTACGCCCCAGCATTTT.

This chain joins TRBV5-4 and TRBJ2-2, with D possibly being TRBD2 (5 bases). Germline CDR1 SGHNT, CDR2 YYREEE (reference sequence). This CDR3 has 14 amino acids. V was clipped by 4 bases and J by 0 bases, with 7 bases between them. This CDR3 reads CASSRGSNTGELFF. The CDR3 DNA reads TGTGCCAGCAGCCGCGGGTCGAACACCGGGGAGCTGTTTTTT.

This sequence joins TRBV5-4 and TRBJ1-2; 11 nucleotides align to TRBD1. The CDR3 length is 14 residues. Germline CDR1 SGHNT, CDR2 YYREEE (reference sequence). The V gene end was trimmed by 2 bases and the J gene end by 5 bases; junction bases not matched to a gene: 2. CDR3 protein: CASSFGTGGYGYTF. In nucleotides, the CDR3 is TGTGCCAGCAGCTTTGGGACAGGGGGTTATGGCTACACCTTC.

This chain links TRBV28 with TRBJ2-1, with D possibly TRBD2 on 6 matching bases. Germline assignment: CDR1 MDHEN and CDR2 SYDVKM. Trimming shortened V by 3 bases and J by 7 bases, and 19 bases separated the two germline ends. This CDR3 has 16 residues. Written as DNA, the CDR3 is TGTGCCAGCAGTTTGCCCCGGGGAGGTGCGGGAAATGAGCAGTTCTTC. This gives the protein CASSLPRGGAGNEQFF.

The chain joins TRBV27 to TRBJ1-5, with D possibly TRBD1 on 6 matching bases. Germline lookup yields CDR1 MNHEY and CDR2 SMNVEV (reference sequence). CDR3 length equals 14 residues. V was shortened by 4 bases and J by 3 bases, with 10 bases between the two germline ends. The CDR3 region has the DNA TGTGCCAGCAGTTCTAGGGGGATCAATCAGCCCCAGCATTTT. This sequence encodes CASSSRGINQPQHF.

The rearrangement links TRBV2 to TRBJ1-1, with D possibly matching TRBD1 (6 bases). The V and J ends lost 6 bases and 4 bases respectively, with 9 bases between them. The CDR3 contains 12 residues. Germline values: CDR1 SNHLY, CDR2 FYNNEI. This CDR3 reads CASSAGATEAFF. Written as DNA, the CDR3 is TGTGCCAGCAGCGCGGGGGCCACTGAAGCTTTCTTT.

This clone was counted between two and nine times. The chain recombines TRBV9 with TRBJ2-1; 7 positions match TRBD2. The CDR3 runs to 16 residues. Germline assignment: CDR1 SGDLS and CDR2 YYNGEE. V shed 1 base, J shed 7 bases, and the junction held 11 bases outside the gene matches. CDR3 loop: CASSVNREVARNEQFF. CDR3 DNA sequence: TGTGCCAGCAGCGTAAATCGGGAGGTGGCGCGGAATGAGCAGTTCTTC.

This chain links TRBV28 with TRBJ2-7; tentative D call: TRBD2 (5 bases). Trimming pared 8 bases from V and 4 bases from J, leaving 15 bases between. The CDR3 extends over 13 amino acids. Per germline, CDR1 MDHEN and CDR2 SYDVKM. CDR3: CASSSPGLYEQYF. CDR3 sequence (DNA): TGTGCCAGCTCTAGCCCGGGCTTATACGAGCAGTACTTC.

J is TRBJ1-5 and V is TRBV6-6, with D possibly TRBD1 on 6 matching bases. The germline V gene encodes CDR1 MNHNY and CDR2 SVGAGI (reference sequence). The CDR3 totals 13 residues. The ends were cut back, 11 bases at V and 1 base at J, with 12 bases in the middle. The CDR3 bases are TGTGCCGTAAGGGGGGGAAGCAATCAGCCCCAGCATTTT. This encodes CAVRGGSNQPQHF.

The chain combines TRBV5-1 with TRBJ2-2; D might be TRBD1 (6 bases). The CDR3 length is 14 residues. V shed 7 bases and J shed 1 base, with 11 bases lying between them. CDR1 is SGHRS, CDR2 YFSETQ, per germline. CDR3 coding DNA: TGCGCCAGCTTCTGGGGACAGAACACCGGGGAGCTGTTTTTT. Protein sequence: CASFWGQNTGELFF.

The chain employs TRBV2 and TRBJ1-6, with D possibly matching TRBD1 (6 bases). The CDR3 totals 14 residues. Germline assignment: CDR1 SNHLY and CDR2 FYNNEI. V lost 7 bases and J lost 14, with 21 bases in between. The CDR3 region is CASTSRPTGLALHF. The CDR3 bases are TGTGCCAGCACCTCCCGACCTACAGGGTTAGCCCTCCACTTT.

This clone occurred a few times. This chain joins TRBV18 and TRBJ2-3, with 8 bases that match TRBD2. The CDR3 spans 16 residues. V dropped 1 base and J dropped 2; count of bases not matched to a gene: 5. Germline CDR1 and CDR2: KGHSH and LQKENI. This CDR3 is CASSPRRAGDTDTQYF. CDR3 DNA sequence: TGTGCCAGCTCACCACGGAGAGCGGGAGACACAGATACGCAGTATTTT.

V and J are TRBV5-4 and TRBJ2-5; 7 bases fit TRBD2. V gave up 3 bases and J gave up 4 bases; unmatched junction bases: 3. The germline V gene encodes CDR1 SGHNT and CDR2 YYREEE (reference sequence). The CDR3 loop spans 13 amino acids. The CDR3 coding sequence is TGTGCCAGCAGCTGGGGGGGAACAGAGACCCAGTACTTC. It specifies CASSWGGTETQYF. The whole variable domain, remainder taken from reference TRBV5-4 and TRBJ2-5, is ETGVTQSPTHLIKTRGQQVTLRCSSQSGHNTVSWYQQALGQGPQFIFQYYREEENGRGNFPPRFSGLQFPNYSSELNVNALELDDSALYLCASSWGGTETQYFGPGTRLLVL.

In nucleotides, the CDR3 is TGTGCCAGCAGTGAAGGACACGAAGGAGAGACCCAGTACTTC. It translates to CASSEGHEGETQYF. The chain links TRBV6-1 to TRBJ2-5; D call uncertain. Germline V gene sequence: CDR1 MNHNS, CDR2 SASEGT. The length of the CDR3 is 14 residues. V dropped 1 base and J dropped 4 bases, with 10 bases sitting between them.